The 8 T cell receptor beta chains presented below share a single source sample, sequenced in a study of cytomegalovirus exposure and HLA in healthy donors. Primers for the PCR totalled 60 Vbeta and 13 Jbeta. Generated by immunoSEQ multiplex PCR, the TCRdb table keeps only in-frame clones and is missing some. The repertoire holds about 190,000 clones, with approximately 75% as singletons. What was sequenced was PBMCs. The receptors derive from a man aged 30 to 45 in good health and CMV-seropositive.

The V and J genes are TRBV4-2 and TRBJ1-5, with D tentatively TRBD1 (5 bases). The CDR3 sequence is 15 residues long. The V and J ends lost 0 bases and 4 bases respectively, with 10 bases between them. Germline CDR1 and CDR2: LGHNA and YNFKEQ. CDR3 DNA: TGTGCCAGCAGCCAAGAGGACACCAGAAATCAGCCCCAGCATTTT. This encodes CASSQEDTRNQPQHF.

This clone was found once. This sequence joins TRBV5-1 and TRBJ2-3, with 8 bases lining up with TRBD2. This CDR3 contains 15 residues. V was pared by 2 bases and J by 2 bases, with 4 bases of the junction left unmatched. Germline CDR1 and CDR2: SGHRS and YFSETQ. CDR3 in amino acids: CASSLAGVTTDTQYF. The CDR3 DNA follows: TGCGCCAGCAGCTTAGCGGGAGTAACCACAGATACGCAGTATTTT.

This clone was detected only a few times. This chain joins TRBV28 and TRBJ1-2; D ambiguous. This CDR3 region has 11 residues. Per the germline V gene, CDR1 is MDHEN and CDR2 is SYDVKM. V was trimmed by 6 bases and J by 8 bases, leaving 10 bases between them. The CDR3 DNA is TGTGCCAGCAGGAACAAGCGAGGCTACACCTTC. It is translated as CASRNKRGYTF.

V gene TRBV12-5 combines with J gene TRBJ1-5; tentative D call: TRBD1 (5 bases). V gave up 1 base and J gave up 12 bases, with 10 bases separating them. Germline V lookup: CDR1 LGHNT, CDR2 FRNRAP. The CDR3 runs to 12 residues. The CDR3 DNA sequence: TGTGCTAGTGGTTTGGGCGGGGGGGTCCAGCATTTT. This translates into CASGLGGGVQHF.

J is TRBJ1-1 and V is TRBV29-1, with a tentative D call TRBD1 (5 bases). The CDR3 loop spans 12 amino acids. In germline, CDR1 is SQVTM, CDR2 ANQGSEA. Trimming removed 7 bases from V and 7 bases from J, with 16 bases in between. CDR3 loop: CSAQRGGDEAFF. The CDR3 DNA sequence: TGCAGCGCCCAACGGGGGGGAGATGAAGCTTTCTTT.

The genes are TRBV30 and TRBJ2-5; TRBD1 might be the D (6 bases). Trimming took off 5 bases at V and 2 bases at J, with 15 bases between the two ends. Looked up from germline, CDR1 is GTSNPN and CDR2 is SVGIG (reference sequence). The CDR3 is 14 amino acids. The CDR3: CAWSGQRLQETQYF. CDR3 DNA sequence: TGTGCCTGGTCCGGACAGAGACTGCAAGAGACCCAGTACTTC.

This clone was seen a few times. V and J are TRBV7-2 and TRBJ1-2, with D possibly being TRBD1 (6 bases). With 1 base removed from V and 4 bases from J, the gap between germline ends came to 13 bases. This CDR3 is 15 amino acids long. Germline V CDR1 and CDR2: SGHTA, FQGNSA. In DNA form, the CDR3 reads TGTGCCAGCAGCTTAGAACGGCAGGGGCCCTATGGCTACACCTTC. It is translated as CASSLERQGPYGYTF.

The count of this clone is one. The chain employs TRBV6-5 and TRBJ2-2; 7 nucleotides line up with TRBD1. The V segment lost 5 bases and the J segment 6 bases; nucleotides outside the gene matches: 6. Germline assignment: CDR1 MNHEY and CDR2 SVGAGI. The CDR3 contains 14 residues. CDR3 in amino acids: CASSPTGESGELFF. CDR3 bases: TGTGCCAGCAGTCCCACAGGGGAGTCCGGGGAGCTGTTTTTT.